A single sample is the source of the 25 T cell receptor beta chains below, sequenced in a study of cytomegalovirus exposure and HLA in healthy donors. Use of 60 Vbeta and 13 Jbeta primers characterized the PCR. TCRdb's copy holds only in-frame clones and misses some; the assay was immunoSEQ multiplex PCR. Here the sample spans under 70,000 clones, 77% being singletons. Sequenced material: PBMCs. The receptors derive from a female donor in good health and CMV-seronegative.

This clone was seen only once. The chain couples TRBV14 to TRBJ1-3, with 8 bases that match TRBD1. V was clipped by 2 bases and J by 4 bases; unmatched bases: 4. CDR1 and CDR2 from the germline V gene are SGHDN and FVKESK. The CDR3 runs to 15 residues. In DNA form, the CDR3 reads TGTGCCAGCAGCCAAAATCGACAGGGGGGAAACACCATATATTTT. Translating it yields CASSQNRQGGNTIYF. Supplemented by reference TRBV14 and TRBJ1-3, the full variable domain reads EAGVTQFPSHSVIEKGQTVTLRCDPISGHDNLYWYRRVMGKEIKFLLHFVKESKQDESGMPNNRFLAERTGGTYSTLKVQPAELEDSGVYFCASSQNRQGGNTIYFGEGSWLTVV.

The chain couples TRBV9 to TRBJ2-5; D is uncertain. TRBJ2-7 matches the DNA end more closely, so the J call is doubtful. The CDR3 sequence is 15 residues long. Per the germline V gene, CDR1 is SGDLS and CDR2 is YYNGEE. This CDR3 is CASSVALGPNYEQYF. CDR3 nucleotides: TGTGCCAGCAGCGTAGCGCTTGGCCCTAACTACGAGCAGTACTTC.

Worth noting for this clone: One end of the junction varies from germline; a read error may be responsible. This sample also contains other DNA sequences that code for the same CDR3. The chain employs TRBV5-6 and TRBJ1-6, with a possible D match to TRBD1 (6 bases). From germline, CDR1 is SGHDT and CDR2 YYEEEE. The CDR3 totals 16 residues. Here the CDR3 DNA reads TGTGCCAGCAGCTTCCAGGGGAGATCCTATAATTCACCTCTCCACTTT. Protein product: CASSFQGRSYNSPLHF.

This chain connects TRBV28 to TRBJ2-3; 7 nucleotides line up with TRBD1. The CDR3 length is 12 residues. The V gene's germline CDR1 is MDHEN and CDR2 SYDVKM. The ends lost 7 bases at V and 6 bases at J; junction bases unmatched: 4. CDR3 nucleotides: TGTGCCAGCACCCAGGGGGAGGATACGCAGTATTTT. This sequence encodes CASTQGEDTQYF.

This rearrangement joins TRBV30 to TRBJ2-7; TRBD2 matches at 9 bases. J was trimmed by 4 bases and V by 4 bases; bases with no gene match: 5. Germline CDR1 and CDR2: GTSNPN and SVGIG (reference sequence). The CDR3 runs 13 residues. As DNA, the CDR3 is TGTGCCTGGAAGGCGGGGGGGCAATACGAGCAGTACTTC. Protein product: CAWKAGGQYEQYF. Drawing the rest from reference TRBV30 and TRBJ2-7, the complete variable domain is SQTIHQWPATLVQPVGSPLSLECTVEGTSNPNLYWYRQAAGRGLQLLFYSVGIGQISSEVPQNLSASRPQDRQFILSSKKLLLSDSGFYLCAWKAGGQYEQYFGPGTRLTVT.

The gene calls are TRBV15 and TRBJ1-4, with 7 bases identical to TRBD1. With V trimmed by 8 bases and J by 8 bases, 8 bases remained unmatched. This CDR3 contains 13 residues. Germline CDR1 is LNHNV and CDR2 is YYDKDF (reference sequence). The CDR3 bases are TGTGCCACCGATACAGGGGAAGGGGAAAAACTGTTTTTT. It codes for CATDTGEGEKLFF.

The chain carries TRBV28 and TRBJ1-3; 8 nucleotides match TRBD1. The ends lost 6 bases at V and 0 bases at J; junction bases unmatched: 7. CDR3 length: 16 residues. Germline CDR1 is MDHEN and CDR2 is SYDVKM. CDR3 sequence: CASSSLGQASGNTIYF. As DNA, the CDR3 is TGTGCCAGCAGCTCACTGGGACAGGCCTCTGGAAACACCATATATTTT.

The gene calls are TRBV28 and TRBJ1-5; 11 bases align to TRBD1. CDR1 is MDHEN and CDR2 is SYDVKM in the germline V gene. The CDR3 loop spans 14 amino acids. V was pared by 5 bases and J by 6 bases, with 3 bases of the junction left unmatched. This CDR3 reads CASSPGTGGQPQHF. The DNA for the CDR3 is TGTGCCAGCAGTCCCGGGACAGGGGGTCAGCCCCAGCATTTT.

The V call is TRBV27, the J call TRBJ2-7; a weak D match, TRBD1 (6 bases). Germline V gene lookup returns CDR1 MNHEY and CDR2 SMNVEV (reference sequence). V was clipped by 4 bases and J by 3 bases, with 10 bases between them. This CDR3 contains 13 residues. DNA of the CDR3: TGTGCCAGCAGTTCCCTGGACAGCTACGAGCAGTACTTC. Its protein product is CASSSLDSYEQYF.

The chain carries TRBV28 and TRBJ2-7, with a weak D call TRBD1 (5 bases). The CDR3 runs to 12 residues. The germline CDR1 and CDR2 sequences are MDHEN and SYDVKM. V shed 3 bases and J shed 6 bases, with 9 bases lying between them. This CDR3 reads CASSFRVSEQYF. The CDR3 DNA reads TGTGCCAGCAGTTTCAGGGTTTCCGAGCAGTACTTC. Complete variable domain (other parts from reference TRBV28 and TRBJ2-7): DVKVTQSSRYLVKRTGEKVFLECVQDMDHENMFWYRQDPGLGLRLIYFSYDVKMKEKGDIPEGYSVSREKKERFSLILESASTNQTSMYLCASSFRVSEQYFGPGTRLTVT.

The chain links TRBV5-6 to TRBJ1-1, with a possible D match to TRBD1 (5 bases). Trimming stripped 0 bases from V and 0 bases from J, with 15 bases between. Germline V gives CDR1 SGHDT, CDR2 YYEEEE. CDR3 length equals 17 residues. CDR3 sequence: CASSLARGKLMNTEAFF. DNA for the CDR3: TGTGCCAGCAGCTTGGCCCGGGGGAAACTCATGAACACTGAAGCTTTCTTT.

This chain connects TRBV9 to TRBJ1-2, with 10 bases identical to TRBD1. The CDR3 is made up of 14 amino acids. Germline assignment: CDR1 SGDLS and CDR2 YYNGEE. After removal of 4 bases from V and 4 bases from J, the junction contained 4 bases not matched to a gene. Here the CDR3 reads CASSTRTGGYGYTF. For the CDR3, the DNA is TGTGCCAGCAGCACTCGGACAGGGGGCTATGGCTACACCTTC.

V usage is TRBV19 and J usage is TRBJ1-2; 8 positions match TRBD1. The V and J ends lost 3 bases and 6 bases, in that order; junction bases with no gene match: 9. CDR1 is LNHDA and CDR2 is SQIVND in the germline V gene (reference sequence). There are 15 residues in the CDR3. The DNA of the CDR3 is TGTGCCAGTAGTATTCGCAGGGGGCTTGGCAATGGCTACACCTTC. Translating it yields CASSIRRGLGNGYTF.

This chain uses TRBV7-2 with TRBJ2-6; weak D call: TRBD2 (6 bases). CDR3 length: 18 amino acids. The V end was cut by 1 base, the J end by 0 bases, with 13 bases between. Germline V gene lookup returns CDR1 SGHTA and CDR2 FQGNSA. DNA of the CDR3: TGTGCCAGCAGCTTAGTGGGCGGGACGGCCTCTGGGGCCAACGTCCTGACTTTC. The encoded protein is CASSLVGGTASGANVLTF.

This clone appeared once. This rearrangement joins TRBV28 to TRBJ2-3; 7 bases line up with TRBD2. The CDR3 extends over 16 amino acids. V lost 6 bases to trimming and J lost 3 bases; unmatched junction nucleotides: 12. Germline CDR1 MDHEN, CDR2 SYDVKM. The CDR3 DNA reads TGTGCCAGCAGGACCCTTCTGAGGGAGGGAACAGATACGCAGTATTTT. This sequence encodes CASRTLLREGTDTQYF.

By sample share, this clone is medium-sized (0.01 to 0.1%). The chain joins TRBV11-1 to TRBJ1-1; the match to TRBD1 covers 7 bases. This CDR3 contains 14 residues. Germline loops: CDR1 SGHAT, CDR2 FQDESV (reference sequence). The ends lost 1 base at V and 4 bases at J; junction bases unmatched: 3. The CDR3 here is CASSLGPGGTEAFF. In DNA form, the CDR3 reads TGTGCCAGCAGCTTAGGTCCAGGGGGCACTGAAGCTTTCTTT.

The count of this clone is one. The J gene is TRBJ2-7, the V gene TRBV29-1; 7 bases line up with TRBD2. In germline, CDR1 is SQVTM, CDR2 ANQGSEA. The ends lost 4 bases at V and 4 bases at J; junction bases unmatched: 7. The CDR3 length is 13 residues. For the CDR3, the DNA is TGCAGCGTTGCACGGCGGGAGTGGTACGAGCAGTACTTC. Amino acid sequence: CSVARREWYEQYF.

The V gene is TRBV7-8, the J gene TRBJ2-7; 12 bases are a match to TRBD2. The CDR3 spans 14 residues. V was pared by 7 bases and J by 5 bases, with 6 bases of the junction left unmatched. Germline V gene sequence: CDR1 SGHVS, CDR2 FQNEAQ. Written as DNA, the CDR3 is TGTGCCAGCACCGAGGGACTAGCGGGTCACGAGCAGTACTTC. Translating gives CASTEGLAGHEQYF.

The chain joins TRBV5-1 to TRBJ2-1; 8 bases agree with TRBD2. Germline CDR1 and CDR2: SGHRS and YFSETQ. The V segment lost 9 bases and the J segment 0 bases; nucleotides outside the gene matches: 5. The CDR3 has 14 amino acids. CDR3 nucleotides: TGCGCCACCGGAAGCGGGAGCTCCTACAATGAGCAGTTCTTC. Its protein is CATGSGSSYNEQFF.

V usage is TRBV12-5 and J usage is TRBJ1-1; possibly TRBD1 for D (6 bases). Trimming stripped 0 bases from V and 4 bases from J, with 27 bases between. The CDR3 is 20 amino acids. CDR1 LGHNT and CDR2 FRNRAP come from the germline V gene. As DNA, the CDR3 is TGTGCTAGTGGTTTGGTGGGGGCGGTACACTCTAAAACACTGCCCACTGAAGCTTTCTTT. This encodes CASGLVGAVHSKTLPTEAFF. Complete variable domain (other parts from reference TRBV12-5 and TRBJ1-1): DARVTQTPRHKVTEMGQEVTMRCQPILGHNTVFWYRQTMMQGLELLAYFRNRAPLDDSGMPKDRFSAEMPDATLATLKIQPSEPRDSAVYFCASGLVGAVHSKTLPTEAFFGQGTRLTVV.

This clone was counted between two and nine times. The genes are TRBV2 and TRBJ2-5; 10 bases line up with TRBD2. After removal of 4 bases from V and 0 bases from J, the junction contained 2 bases not matched to a gene. CDR1 SNHLY and CDR2 FYNNEI come from the germline V gene. This CDR3 has 15 residues. CDR3: CASSGLAGDQETQYF. The CDR3 DNA sequence: TGTGCCAGCAGTGGTCTAGCGGGGGACCAAGAGACCCAGTACTTC.

This clone was seen a handful of times. The rearrangement joins TRBV6-6 to TRBJ2-7; D is possibly TRBD2 (6 bases). This CDR3 spans 16 amino acids. Germline values: CDR1 MNHNY, CDR2 SVGAGI (reference sequence). With 5 bases removed from V and 4 bases from J, the gap between germline ends came to 21 bases. Written as DNA, the CDR3 is TGTGCCAGCAGTAAGTACTGGGTGGAGGGGAAATACGAGCAGTACTTC. Translated, it gives CASSKYWVEGKYEQYF.

The J gene is TRBJ2-3, the V gene TRBV9, with 9 bases identical to TRBD2. The CDR3 runs to 14 residues. Germline assignment: CDR1 SGDLS and CDR2 YYNGEE. V was pared by 4 bases and J by 6 bases, with 6 bases of the junction left unmatched. CDR3 DNA sequence: TGTGCCAGCAGCCCGGGGACTAGCCACGATACGCAGTATTTT. Its translation: CASSPGTSHDTQYF.

V usage is TRBV5-4 and J usage is TRBJ2-3; 7 bases are a match to TRBD1. V lost 6 bases to trimming and J lost 0 bases; unmatched junction nucleotides: 4. Germline V lookup: CDR1 SGHNT, CDR2 YYREEE (reference sequence). The CDR3 contains 14 residues. CDR3 region: CASTPGQSTDTQYF. CDR3 coding DNA: TGTGCCAGCACCCCGGGACAGAGCACAGATACGCAGTATTTT. The variable domain in full, with the rest retrieved from reference TRBV5-4 and TRBJ2-3, is ETGVTQSPTHLIKTRGQQVTLRCSSQSGHNTVSWYQQALGQGPQFIFQYYREEENGRGNFPPRFSGLQFPNYSSELNVNALELDDSALYLCASTPGQSTDTQYFGPGTRLTVL.

The chain is built from TRBV10-3 and TRBJ2-3; 9 bases match TRBD1. This CDR3 is built from 17 residues. Losses at the gene ends were 0 bases for V and 5 bases for J; bases not matched to a gene: 9. CDR1 is ENHRY, CDR2 SYGVKD, per germline. CDR3 sequence: CAISESGTGTEKDTQYF. CDR3 nucleotides: TGTGCCATCAGTGAGTCGGGGACAGGGACGGAAAAAGATACGCAGTATTTT.